This T cell receptor beta chain derives from a study of T cells after posttransplantation cyclophosphamide. Study conclusions and caveats: TRB clonality was highly associated with recipient CMV seropositivity and reactivation.

TCRdb's table, derived via immunoSEQ multiplex PCR, lists solely in-frame clones and lacks some. Listed here are fewer than 55,000 clones without any singletons, the top ten holding about 2%. CDR3 length equals 15 residues. The V gene lost 6 bases and the J gene lost 7 bases, with 21 bases spanning the gap. Germline CDR1 and CDR2: SQVTM and ANQGSEA. This clone was counted many times. The antigen is unknown. The sequencing sample was made of PBMCs. This TCR was recovered from a man aged 40-50 years in good health, CMV-negative, and a related stem cell transplant donor. V and J are TRBV29-1 and TRBJ1-4; D is possibly TRBD1 (5 bases). This CDR3 reads CSVSPNGGSSEKLFF. As DNA, the CDR3 is TGCAGCGTCTCCCCGAACGGGGGGTCAAGTGAAAAACTGTTTTTT.